This entry lists 23 T cell receptor beta chains sequenced from one sample in a study of cytotoxic CD8 clonotypes in ibrutinib-treated CLL. The assay was immunoSEQ multiplex PCR, and TCRdb's table has in-frame clones only and misses some. The table lists roughly 28,000 clones, 65% to 90% of them singletons, with over 6.5% in the top ten. The sample was PBMCs, taken after 24 months of ibrutinib treatment. These receptors were collected from a human donor with chronic lymphocytic leukemia.

The chain carries TRBV9 and TRBJ2-7; a weak D match, TRBD1 (5 bases). The CDR3 covers 15 residues. V lost 3 bases and J 6 bases, leaving 19 bases between the germline ends. Germline V lookup: CDR1 SGDLS, CDR2 YYNGEE. This CDR3 reads CASSALPDTPLEQYF. The CDR3 DNA follows: TGTGCCAGCAGCGCATTACCGGACACCCCCCTCGAGCAGTACTTC.

This clone showed up just once. V is TRBV5-8 and J is TRBJ2-3; 8 bases are a match to TRBD1. V trimming: 3 bases; J trimming: 0 bases; junction bases outside the gene matches: 3. The CDR3 totals 15 residues. From germline, CDR1 is SGHTS and CDR2 YDEGEE. CDR3 in DNA: TGTGCCAGCAGCTACGGACAGGGAAGCACAGATACGCAGTATTTT. It yields the protein CASSYGQGSTDTQYF.

This clone was seen a single time. J is TRBJ2-1 and V is TRBV6-5, with 11 nucleotides matching TRBD2. There are 15 residues in the CDR3. Germline values: CDR1 MNHEY, CDR2 SVGAGI. The V gene end was trimmed by 5 bases and the J gene end by 6 bases; junction bases not matched to a gene: 6. CDR3 sequence: CASSLSGGEVNEQFF. Written as DNA, the CDR3 is TGTGCCAGCAGTCTTAGCGGGGGGGAAGTCAATGAGCAGTTCTTC.

The genes are TRBV28 and TRBJ1-1; 9 positions agree with TRBD1. The length of the CDR3 is 16 residues. The V gene end was trimmed by 8 bases and the J gene end by 3 bases; junction bases not matched to a gene: 13. CDR1 MDHEN and CDR2 SYDVKM come from the germline V gene. The CDR3 region is CASLTPSTGGDTEAFF. The CDR3 coding sequence is TGTGCCAGCCTAACCCCCTCGACAGGGGGTGACACTGAAGCTTTCTTT.

The rearrangement joins TRBV13 to TRBJ1-5, with D hard to call. This CDR3 comprises 13 residues. V lost 5 bases, J lost 0 bases, and 5 bases lay in between. From germline, CDR1 is PRHDT and CDR2 FYEKMQ (reference sequence). The CDR3 DNA follows: TGTGCCAGCAGCCAATATAGCAATCAGCCCCAGCATTTT. This sequence encodes CASSQYSNQPQHF. The entire variable domain, with the rest obtained from reference TRBV13 and TRBJ1-5, is as follows: AAGVIQSPRHLIKEKRETATLKCYPIPRHDTVYWYQQGPGQDPQFLISFYEKMQSDKGSIPDRFSAQQFSDYHSELNMSSLELGDSALYFCASSQYSNQPQHFGDGTRLSIL.

The J gene is TRBJ1-2, the V gene TRBV6-5; possibly TRBD1 for D (6 bases). V lost 2 bases to trimming and J lost 5 bases, with 9 bases between them. The CDR3 has 13 residues. Germline V gives CDR1 MNHEY, CDR2 SVGAGI. CDR3 residues: CASSYPDRYGYTF. The CDR3 region has the DNA TGTGCCAGCAGTTACCCGGACAGATATGGCTACACCTTC.

DNA for the CDR3: TGTGCCAGCAGCTTTACAGGGGGAACTGAAGCTTTCTTT. Translated, it gives CASSFTGGTEAFF. J is TRBJ1-1 and V is TRBV5-8; 8 bases are a match to TRBD1. Trimming at V came to 2 bases and at J to 5 bases, leaving 2 bases not matched to a gene. CDR3 length: 13 residues. CDR1 is SGHTS, CDR2 YDEGEE, per germline. The full variable domain, in which reference TRBV5-8 and TRBJ1-1 provide the parts outside the CDR3, is EAGVTQSPTHLIKTRGQQATLRCSPISGHTSVYWYQQALGLGLQFLLWYDEGEERNRGNFPPRFSGRQFPNYSSELNVNALELEDSALYLCASSFTGGTEAFFGQGTRLTVV.

This clone was observed once. This chain links TRBV5-4 with TRBJ2-1; TRBD2 matches 10 bases. CDR1 SGHNT and CDR2 YYREEE come from the germline V gene (reference sequence). The J segment lost 9 bases and the V segment lost 1 base, leaving 4 bases of the junction unmatched. CDR3 size: 14 residues. Here the CDR3 DNA reads TGTGCCAGCAGCTTGATAGCGGGGGGCATTGAGCAGTTCTTC. Translating gives CASSLIAGGIEQFF.

V and J are TRBV5-1 and TRBJ2-1; TRBD1 agrees at 7 bases. Unmatched junction bases numbered 3, after V lost 0 bases and J lost 0 bases. The germline V gene encodes CDR1 SGHRS and CDR2 YFSETQ. The CDR3 is 16 amino acids. The CDR3 reads CASSLVGQSSYNEQFF. Here the CDR3 DNA reads TGCGCCAGCAGCTTGGTGGGACAGAGCTCCTACAATGAGCAGTTCTTC.

The chain joins TRBV5-6 to TRBJ1-2; D is perhaps TRBD1 (6 bases). Germline assignment: CDR1 SGHDT and CDR2 YYEEEE. V dropped 1 base and J dropped 4 bases, with 14 bases sitting between them. The CDR3 has 15 residues. This CDR3 is CASSLRTGAPYGYTF. The CDR3 DNA is TGTGCCAGCAGCTTGCGTACGGGGGCCCCCTATGGCTACACCTTC.

The rearrangement uses TRBV28 and TRBJ1-3; D gene unclear. CDR3 length: 14 amino acids. CDR1 MDHEN and CDR2 SYDVKM come from the germline V gene. The V end lost 2 bases, the J end lost 2 bases, and 7 bases lay between the germline ends. CDR3 residues: CASSLRPPGNTIYF. CDR3 nucleotide sequence: TGTGCCAGCAGTTTAAGGCCCCCTGGAAACACCATATATTTT.

The chain employs TRBV12-5 and TRBJ2-3; D unresolved. Germline CDR1 is LGHNT and CDR2 is FRNRAP. There are 13 residues in the CDR3. The germline V and J ends were trimmed by 3 bases and 1 base, with 5 bases remaining between them. This CDR3 reads CASGFSGTDTQYF. The CDR3 coding sequence is TGTGCTAGTGGTTTTTCGGGCACAGATACGCAGTATTTT.

V and J are TRBV5-4 and TRBJ2-1; 9 bases agree with TRBD2. Germline V lookup: CDR1 SGHNT, CDR2 YYREEE (reference sequence). The CDR3 is 15 amino acids. The ends lost 4 bases at V and 4 bases at J; junction bases unmatched: 6. For the CDR3, the DNA is TGTGCCAGCAGCCGACGCGGGGGGGCGTACAATGAGCAGTTCTTC. It specifies CASSRRGGAYNEQFF. Together with reference TRBV5-4 and TRBJ2-1, the CDR3 gives the full variable domain: ETGVTQSPTHLIKTRGQQVTLRCSSQSGHNTVSWYQQALGQGPQFIFQYYREEENGRGNFPPRFSGLQFPNYSSELNVNALELDDSALYLCASSRRGGAYNEQFFGPGTRLTVL.

The V call is TRBV7-9, the J call TRBJ1-1; 7 bases match TRBD1. The germline gives CDR1 SEHNR, CDR2 FQNEAQ (reference sequence). The V and J ends lost 2 bases and 7 bases, in that order; junction bases with no gene match: 7. The CDR3 consists of 14 residues. This CDR3 is CASSLFDRALEAFF. The CDR3 DNA reads TGTGCCAGCAGCTTATTTGACAGGGCCCTTGAAGCTTTCTTT. The entire variable domain, with the rest obtained from reference TRBV7-9 and TRBJ1-1, is as follows: DTGVSQNPRHKITKRGQNVTFRCDPISEHNRLYWYRQTLGQGPEFLTYFQNEAQLEKSRLLSDRFSAERPKGSFSTLEIQRTEQGDSAMYLCASSLFDRALEAFFGQGTRLTVV.

V gene TRBV19 combines with J gene TRBJ2-5; perhaps TRBD2 as D (5 bases). V lost 1 base and J lost 4, with 13 bases in between. Germline V gene sequence: CDR1 LNHDA, CDR2 SQIVND (reference sequence). The CDR3 is 15 amino acids. The DNA for the CDR3 is TGTGCCAGTAGTATAGGTCAGGCCCTAGCAGAGACCCAGTACTTC. Protein: CASSIGQALAETQYF.

The chain has TRBV7-9 and TRBJ2-7; D possibly corresponds to TRBD1 (6 bases). V was cut by 9 bases and J by 3 bases, with 12 bases left in between. The CDR3 is 12 amino acids. Germline CDR1 is SEHNR and CDR2 is FQNEAQ (reference sequence). CDR3 in amino acids: CASRDTFYEQYF. In DNA, the CDR3 is TGTGCCAGTCGGGACACCTTCTACGAGCAGTACTTC.

Comments on this clone: One end of the junction varies from germline; a read error may be responsible. The V gene is TRBV5-1, the J gene TRBJ1-1; the D gene is possibly TRBD1 (5 bases). CDR3 size: 17 residues. In germline, CDR1 is SGHRS, CDR2 YFSETQ. CDR3 bases: TGCGCCAGCAGCCCCCGGGGGATGGGGGAGGCGAACCCTGAAGCTTTCTTT. It codes for CASSPRGMGEANPEAFF.

The chain uses TRBV5-1 and TRBJ1-6; 8 nucleotides align to TRBD1. CDR1 is SGHRS, CDR2 YFSETQ, per germline. V shed 0 bases and J 2 bases; nucleotides not matched to a gene: 7. The CDR3 extends over 18 amino acids. CDR3 sequence reads: CASSLAGTGGAYNSPLHF. CDR3 sequence (DNA): TGCGCCAGCAGCTTGGCCGGGACAGGCGGGGCCTATAATTCACCCCTCCACTTT.

The chain employs TRBV6-5 and TRBJ2-7; the match to TRBD1 covers 7 bases. The CDR3 sequence is 15 residues long. V dropped 2 bases and J dropped 5; count of bases not matched to a gene: 9. The germline CDR1 and CDR2 sequences are MNHEY and SVGAGI. CDR3 protein: CASSYQTTGVDEQYF. The CDR3, as DNA: TGTGCCAGCAGTTACCAGACTACAGGGGTCGACGAGCAGTACTTC.

This chain uses TRBV29-1 with TRBJ2-2; D remains unclear. The V gene lost 5 bases and the J gene lost 0 bases, with 4 bases spanning the gap. The length of the CDR3 is 12 residues. Germline CDR1 is SQVTM and CDR2 is ANQGSEA. CDR3: CSVLSNTGELFF. CDR3 sequence (DNA): TGCAGCGTTCTTTCGAACACCGGGGAGCTGTTTTTT.

The V call is TRBV6-1, the J call TRBJ1-2; possibly TRBD1 for D (6 bases). This CDR3 comprises 15 residues. Trimming pared 0 bases from V and 8 bases from J, leaving 16 bases between. The germline CDR1 and CDR2 sequences are MNHNS and SASEGT. The CDR3 DNA sequence: TGTGCCAGCAGTGAAGCGCACAGGGCCTCTTTAGGCTACACCTTC. Amino acid sequence: CASSEAHRASLGYTF.

The V gene is TRBV9, the J gene TRBJ1-6; D is ambiguous. The V and J ends lost 0 bases and 8 bases respectively, with 12 bases between them. CDR1 is SGDLS and CDR2 is YYNGEE in the germline V gene. The length of the CDR3 is 15 residues. The CDR3 nucleotides read TGTGCCAGCAGCGTAGGGGTAGGGTTTGATTCACCCCTCCACTTT. Translation: CASSVGVGFDSPLHF. Supplemented by reference TRBV9 and TRBJ1-6, the full variable domain reads DSGVTQTPKHLITATGQRVTLRCSPRSGDLSVYWYQQSLDQGLQFLIQYYNGEERAKGNILERFSAQQFPDLHSELNLSSLELGDSALYFCASSVGVGFDSPLHFGNGTRLTVT.

The rearrangement links TRBV7-9 to TRBJ1-5; weak D call: TRBD1 (5 bases). The CDR3 is made up of 14 amino acids. Trimming removed 2 bases from V and 0 bases from J, with 5 bases in between. In germline, CDR1 is SEHNR, CDR2 FQNEAQ (reference sequence). The CDR3 sequence: CASSLQGSNQPQHF. The CDR3 DNA sequence: TGTGCCAGCAGCTTACAGGGTAGCAATCAGCCCCAGCATTTT.